The 8 T cell receptor beta chains below come from one sample, sequenced in a study of neurological immune-mediated disorders (dated by TCRdb to the late 2010s). Libraries were constructed by 5' RACE. The run used an Illumina HiSeq 2500. TCRdb reprocessed the public reads (quality trimming at Q25 with fastp, clone calling with MiXCR) and kept in-frame beta chains. Entries are consolidated by CDR3 protein sequence, retaining the most common genes and DNA. For this sample the table gives about 70,000 distinct CDR3 sequences, of which 3.2% were detected only once. The ten most abundant clones make up less than 5.5% of the sample. Sequences were obtained from PBMCs. The receptors were gathered from a woman aged 45-65 years with multiple sclerosis.

This clonotype was seen ten or more times. The V and J genes are TRBV20-1 and TRBJ2-5; TRBD2 aligns across 8 bases. Germline V gives CDR1 DFQATT, CDR2 SNEGSKA (reference sequence). The CDR3 length is 14 residues. With 1 base clipped from V and 5 bases from J, the junction kept 6 bases outside the gene matches. CDR3 loop: CSARAGTSRETQYF. CDR3 nucleotides: TGCAGTGCTAGAGCCGGGACTAGTAGGGAGACCCAGTACTTC.

This clonotype was counted at least ten times. The chain links TRBV7-9 to TRBJ2-2; D remains ambiguous. The germline V and J ends were trimmed by 5 bases and 7 bases, with 14 bases remaining between them. Germline V gene lookup returns CDR1 SEHNR and CDR2 FQNEAQ (reference sequence). The CDR3 has 14 residues. The CDR3 is CASSRPLGFGELFF. CDR3 bases: TGTGCCAGCAGCCGGCCATTGGGCTTCGGGGAGCTGTTTTTT.

This clonotype was recorded at least ten times. The chain combines TRBV10-3 with TRBJ2-7; D is unresolved. Germline V gene lookup returns CDR1 ENHRY and CDR2 SYGVKD. The V gene lost 2 bases and the J gene lost 8 bases, with 16 bases spanning the gap. This CDR3 is 14 amino acids long. This CDR3 reads CAISEGDLPTQQYF. In nucleotides, the CDR3 is TGTGCCATCAGTGAGGGCGACCTCCCTACGCAGCAGTACTTC.

This clonotype was recorded at least ten times. This sequence joins TRBV20-1 and TRBJ2-1; 11 nucleotides align to TRBD2. The CDR3 is 15 amino acids. Germline V gene data show CDR1 as DFQATT and CDR2 as SNEGSKA (reference sequence). The CDR3 spells CSYSGRALEDNEQFF. The CDR3 coding sequence is TGCAGCTATAGCGGGAGGGCCCTCGAGGACAATGAGCAGTTCTTC.

This clonotype was observed at least ten times. V usage is TRBV7-2 and J usage is TRBJ1-1; the D gene is possibly TRBD1 (5 bases). Germline V CDR1 and CDR2: SGHTA, FQGNSA. The CDR3 consists of 14 residues. Deletions cut 4 bases from V and 0 bases from J, with 9 bases between. The CDR3 here is CASSSGHLNTEAFF. The CDR3 nucleotides are TGTGCCAGCAGCTCCGGACACTTGAACACTGAAGCTTTCTTT.

This clonotype has just a few counts. Just one base apart from a much larger clone, this may be a read error. The rearrangement uses TRBV6-2 or TRBV6-3 and TRBJ2-7, with a possible D match to TRBD1 (5 bases). The CDR3 is 12 residues long. The V and J ends lost 8 bases and 7 bases respectively, with 15 bases between them. The germline CDR1 and CDR2 sequences are MNHEY and SVGEGT. The CDR3 nucleotides read TGTGCCAGCTTGGACCCAGGGAAAGAGCAGTACGTC. Its translation is CASLDPGKEQYV.

To note about this clonotype: This may be a read error, as it is one base from a much larger clone. The V gene is TRBV5-6, the J gene TRBJ2-7; 13 bases match TRBD2. The CDR3 is made up of 16 amino acids. The junction had 10 bases not matched to a gene; V was cut back by 3 bases and J by 7 bases. Germline CDR1 and CDR2: SGHDT and YYEEEE. CDR3 protein: CASSSMTSGRRKEQYF. CDR3 in DNA: TGTGCCAGCAGCTCCATGACTAGCGGGAGGCGGAAAGAGCAGTACTTC.

This clonotype was counted at least ten times. The chain carries TRBV3-1 and TRBJ1-1; D gene uncertain. This CDR3 is 14 amino acids long. The V and J ends lost 0 bases and 4 bases respectively, with 9 bases between them. Germline values: CDR1 LGHDT, CDR2 YNNKEL (reference sequence). The CDR3 DNA is TGTGCCAGCAGCCAAGAAACGAGAGGCACTGAAGCTTTCTTT. Translation gives CASSQETRGTEAFF.